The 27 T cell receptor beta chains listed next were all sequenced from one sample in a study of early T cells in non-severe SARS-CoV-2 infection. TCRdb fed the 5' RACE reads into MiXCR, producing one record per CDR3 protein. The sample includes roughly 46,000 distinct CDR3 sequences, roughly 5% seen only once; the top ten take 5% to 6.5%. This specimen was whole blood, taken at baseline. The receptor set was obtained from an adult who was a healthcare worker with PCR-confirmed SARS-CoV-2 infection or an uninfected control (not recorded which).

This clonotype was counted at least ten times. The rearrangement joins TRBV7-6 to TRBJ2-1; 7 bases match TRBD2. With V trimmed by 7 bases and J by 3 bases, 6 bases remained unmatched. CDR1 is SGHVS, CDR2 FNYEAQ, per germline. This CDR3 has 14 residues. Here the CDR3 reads CASTGPSGYNEQFF. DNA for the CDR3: TGTGCCAGCACGGGGCCTAGCGGCTACAATGAGCAGTTCTTC.

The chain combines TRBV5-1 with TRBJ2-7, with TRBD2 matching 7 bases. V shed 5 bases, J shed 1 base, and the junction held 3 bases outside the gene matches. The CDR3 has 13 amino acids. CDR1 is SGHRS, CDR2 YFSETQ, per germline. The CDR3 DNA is TGCGCCAGCAGGCTTAGCGGGTCCTACGAGCAGTACTTC. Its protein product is CASRLSGSYEQYF.

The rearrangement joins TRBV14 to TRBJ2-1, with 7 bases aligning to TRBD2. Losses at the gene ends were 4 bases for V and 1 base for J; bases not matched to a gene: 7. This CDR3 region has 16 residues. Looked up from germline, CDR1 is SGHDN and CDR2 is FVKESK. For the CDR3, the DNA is TGTGCCAGCAGCCTTCTGGGGGGGAAATCCTACAATGAGCAGTTCTTC. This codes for CASSLLGGKSYNEQFF.

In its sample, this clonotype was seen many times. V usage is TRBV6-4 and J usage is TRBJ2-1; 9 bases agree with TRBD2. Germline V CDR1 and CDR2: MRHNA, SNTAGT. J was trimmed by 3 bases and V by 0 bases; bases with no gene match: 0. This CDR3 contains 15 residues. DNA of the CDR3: TGTGCCAGCAGTGACTCTAGCGGGAGCTACAATGAGCAGTTCTTC. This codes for CASSDSSGSYNEQFF.

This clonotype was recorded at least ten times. For the CDR3, the DNA is TGCAGCGTTGACGAACTAAACTCCTACAATGAGCAGTTCTTC. It is translated as CSVDELNSYNEQFF. The chain combines TRBV29-1 with TRBJ2-1; D uncertain. CDR3 size: 14 residues. Germline CDR1 reads SQVTM; CDR2 reads ANQGSEA. The germline V and J ends were trimmed by 3 bases and 0 bases, with 9 bases remaining between them.

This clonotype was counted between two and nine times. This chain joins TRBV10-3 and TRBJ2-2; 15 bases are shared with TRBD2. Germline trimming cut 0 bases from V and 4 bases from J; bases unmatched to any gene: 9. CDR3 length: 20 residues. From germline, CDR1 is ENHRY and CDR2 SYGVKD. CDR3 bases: TGTGCCATCAGTGAGTCGAACGGACTAGCGGGAGGGCGCGGCACCGGGGAGCTGTTTTTT. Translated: CAISESNGLAGGRGTGELFF.

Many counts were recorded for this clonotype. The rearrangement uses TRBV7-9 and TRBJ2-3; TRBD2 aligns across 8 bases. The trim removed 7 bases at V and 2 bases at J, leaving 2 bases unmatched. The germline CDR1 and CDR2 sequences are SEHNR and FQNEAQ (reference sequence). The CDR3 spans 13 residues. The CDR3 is CASKRGPTDTQYF. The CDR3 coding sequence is TGTGCCAGCAAGCGGGGGCCCACAGATACGCAGTATTTT.

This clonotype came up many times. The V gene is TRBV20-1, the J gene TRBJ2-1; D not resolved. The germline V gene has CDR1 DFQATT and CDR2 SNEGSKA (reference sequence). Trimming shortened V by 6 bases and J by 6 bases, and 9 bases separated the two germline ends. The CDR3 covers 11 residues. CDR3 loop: CSAYGSNEQFF. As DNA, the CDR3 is TGCAGTGCCTACGGGTCCAATGAGCAGTTCTTC.

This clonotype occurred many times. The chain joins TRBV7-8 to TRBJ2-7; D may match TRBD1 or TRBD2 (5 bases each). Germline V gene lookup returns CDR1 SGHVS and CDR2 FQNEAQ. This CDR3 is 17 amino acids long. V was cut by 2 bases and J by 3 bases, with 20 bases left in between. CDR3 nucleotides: TGTGCCAGCAGCTTATTATTGATTGGGGGAATCAACTACGAGCAGTACTTC. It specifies CASSLLLIGGINYEQYF. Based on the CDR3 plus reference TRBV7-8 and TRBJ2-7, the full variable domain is GAGVSQSPRYKVAKRGQDVALRCDPISGHVSLFWYQQALGQGPEFLTYFQNEAQLDKSGLPSDRFFAERPEGSVSTLKIQRTQQEDSAVYLCASSLLLIGGINYEQYFGPGTRLTVT.

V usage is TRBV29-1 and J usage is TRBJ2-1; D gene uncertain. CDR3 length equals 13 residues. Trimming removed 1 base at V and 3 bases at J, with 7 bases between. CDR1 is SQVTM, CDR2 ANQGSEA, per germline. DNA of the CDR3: TGCAGCGTTGAAGTACGGAACTACAATGAGCAGTTCTTC. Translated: CSVEVRNYNEQFF.

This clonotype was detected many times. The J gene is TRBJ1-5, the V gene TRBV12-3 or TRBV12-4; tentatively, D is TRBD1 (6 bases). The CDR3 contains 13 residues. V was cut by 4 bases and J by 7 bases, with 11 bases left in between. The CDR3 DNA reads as TGTGCCAGCAGTTCTACAGGGTTCCAGCCCCAGCATTTT. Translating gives CASSSTGFQPQHF.

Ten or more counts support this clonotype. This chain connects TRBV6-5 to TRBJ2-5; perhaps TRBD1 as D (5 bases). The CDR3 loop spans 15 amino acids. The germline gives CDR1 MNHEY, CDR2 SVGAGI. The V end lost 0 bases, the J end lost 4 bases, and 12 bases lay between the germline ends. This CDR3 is CASSYSTASLETQYF. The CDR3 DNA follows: TGTGCCAGCAGTTACTCGACAGCCAGCCTAGAGACCCAGTACTTC.

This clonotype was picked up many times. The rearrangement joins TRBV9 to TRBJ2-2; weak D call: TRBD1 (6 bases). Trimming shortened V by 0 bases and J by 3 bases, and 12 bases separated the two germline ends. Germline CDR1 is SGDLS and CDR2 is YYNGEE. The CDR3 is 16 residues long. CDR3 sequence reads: CASSVEGAGDTGELFF. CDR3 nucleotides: TGTGCCAGCAGCGTAGAAGGGGCAGGGGACACCGGGGAGCTGTTTTTT.

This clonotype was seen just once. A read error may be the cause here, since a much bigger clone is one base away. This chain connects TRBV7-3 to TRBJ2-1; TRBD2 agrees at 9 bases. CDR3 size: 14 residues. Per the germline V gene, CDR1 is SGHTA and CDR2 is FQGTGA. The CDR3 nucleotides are TGTGCCAACAGCCTTAGCGGGAGTTACAATGAGCAGTTCTTC. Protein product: CANSLSGSYNEQFF.

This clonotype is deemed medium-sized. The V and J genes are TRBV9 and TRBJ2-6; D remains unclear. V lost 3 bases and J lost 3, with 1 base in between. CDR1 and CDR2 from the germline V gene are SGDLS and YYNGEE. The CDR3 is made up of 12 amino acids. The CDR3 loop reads CASSGGANVLTF. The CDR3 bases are TGTGCCAGCAGCGGTGGGGCCAACGTCCTGACTTTC.

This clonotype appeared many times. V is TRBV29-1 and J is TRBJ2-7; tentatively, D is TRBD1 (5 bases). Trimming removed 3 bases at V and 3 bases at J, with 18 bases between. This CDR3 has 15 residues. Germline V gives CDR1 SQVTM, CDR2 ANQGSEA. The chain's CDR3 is CSVDLGQGESYEQYF. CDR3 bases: TGCAGCGTTGACTTAGGGCAGGGTGAAAGCTACGAGCAGTACTTC.

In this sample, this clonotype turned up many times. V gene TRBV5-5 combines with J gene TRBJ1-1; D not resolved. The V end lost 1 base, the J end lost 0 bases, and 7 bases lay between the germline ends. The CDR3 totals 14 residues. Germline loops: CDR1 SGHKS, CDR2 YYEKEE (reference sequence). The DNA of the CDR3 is TGTGCCAGCAGCTTGTTGGGAATGAACACTGAAGCTTTCTTT. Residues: CASSLLGMNTEAFF.

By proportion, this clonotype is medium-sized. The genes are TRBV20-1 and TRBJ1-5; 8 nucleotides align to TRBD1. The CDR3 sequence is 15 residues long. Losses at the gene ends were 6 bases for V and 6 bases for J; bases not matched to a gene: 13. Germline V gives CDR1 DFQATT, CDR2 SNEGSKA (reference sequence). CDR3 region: CSATQTGEDFQPQHF. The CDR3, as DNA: TGCAGTGCGACCCAGACAGGGGAGGATTTTCAGCCCCAGCATTTT.

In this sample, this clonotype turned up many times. CDR3 coding DNA: TGTGCCAGCAGCAAGGGGCAGTCCACAGATACGCAGTATTTT. Protein product: CASSKGQSTDTQYF. The chain uses TRBV11-2 and TRBJ2-3; D might be TRBD1 (5 bases). V shed 5 bases and J shed 2 bases, with 11 bases lying between them. The CDR3 length is 14 residues. The germline gives CDR1 SGHAT, CDR2 FQNNGV.

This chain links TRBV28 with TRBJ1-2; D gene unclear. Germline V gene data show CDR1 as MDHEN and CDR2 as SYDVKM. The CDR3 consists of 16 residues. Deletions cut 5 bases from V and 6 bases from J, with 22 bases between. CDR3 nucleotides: TGTGCCAGCAGTACAACCCTCAGCTACCCGAGTCATGGCTACACCTTC. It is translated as CASSTTLSYPSHGYTF.

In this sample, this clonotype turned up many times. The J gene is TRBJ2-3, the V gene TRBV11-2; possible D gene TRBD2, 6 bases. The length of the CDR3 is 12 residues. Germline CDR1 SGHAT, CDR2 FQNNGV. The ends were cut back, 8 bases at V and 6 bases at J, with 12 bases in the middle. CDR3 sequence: CASDRGTDTQYF. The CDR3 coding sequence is TGTGCCAGCGATCGGGGGACGGATACGCAGTATTTT. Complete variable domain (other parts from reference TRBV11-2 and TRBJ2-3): EAGVAQSPRYKIIEKRQSVAFWCNPISGHATLYWYQQILGQGPKLLIQFQNNGVVDDSQLPKDRFSAERLKGVDSTLKIQPAKLEDSAVYLCASDRGTDTQYFGPGTRLTVL.

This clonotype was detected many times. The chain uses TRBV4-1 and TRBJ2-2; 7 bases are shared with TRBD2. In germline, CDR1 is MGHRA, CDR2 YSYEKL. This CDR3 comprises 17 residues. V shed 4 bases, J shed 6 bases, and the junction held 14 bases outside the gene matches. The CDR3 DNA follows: TGCGCCAGCAGCCCTGCCTTCGGGGGGAGCGGGGCCGGGGAGCTGTTTTTT. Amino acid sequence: CASSPAFGGSGAGELFF.

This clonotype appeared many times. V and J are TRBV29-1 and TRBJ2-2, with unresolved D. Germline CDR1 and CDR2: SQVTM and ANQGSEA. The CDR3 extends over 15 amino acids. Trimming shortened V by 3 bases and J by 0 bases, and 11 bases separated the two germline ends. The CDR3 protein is CSVEERVANTGELFF. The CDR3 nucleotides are TGCAGCGTTGAGGAGAGAGTGGCGAACACCGGGGAGCTGTTTTTT.

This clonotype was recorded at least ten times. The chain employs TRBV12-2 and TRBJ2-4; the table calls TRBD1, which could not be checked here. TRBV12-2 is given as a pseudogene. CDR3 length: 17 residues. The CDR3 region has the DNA TGTGCAAGTCGCTCGCGCCTGGACAATCCGGCCAAAAACATTCAGTACTTC. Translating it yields CASRSRLDNPAKNIQYF.

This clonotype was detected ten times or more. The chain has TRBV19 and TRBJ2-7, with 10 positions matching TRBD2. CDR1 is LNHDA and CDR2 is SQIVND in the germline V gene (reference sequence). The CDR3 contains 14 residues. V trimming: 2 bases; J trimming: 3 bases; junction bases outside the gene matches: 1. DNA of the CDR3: TGTGCCAGTAGTATACTAGCGGGGGACTACGAGCAGTACTTC. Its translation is CASSILAGDYEQYF.

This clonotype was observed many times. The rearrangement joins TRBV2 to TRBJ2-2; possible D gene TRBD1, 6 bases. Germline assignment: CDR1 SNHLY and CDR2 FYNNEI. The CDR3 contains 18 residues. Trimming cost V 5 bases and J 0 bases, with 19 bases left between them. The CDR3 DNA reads TGTGCCAGCAGTCGCCCCTGGACAGCATCAACGAACACCGGGGAGCTGTTTTTT. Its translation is CASSRPWTASTNTGELFF.

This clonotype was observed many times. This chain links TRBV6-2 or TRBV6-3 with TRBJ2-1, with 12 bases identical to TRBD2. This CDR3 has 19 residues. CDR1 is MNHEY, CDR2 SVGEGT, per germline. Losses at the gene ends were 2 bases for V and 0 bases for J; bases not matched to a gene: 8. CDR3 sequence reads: CASSYKRLAGGSSYNEQFF. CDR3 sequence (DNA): TGTGCCAGCAGTTACAAAAGGCTAGCGGGAGGGAGCTCCTACAATGAGCAGTTCTTC.